Detailed here is one T cell receptor beta chain. As yet, its antigen is unknown. The data derive from a study of identical twins. The V gene's germline CDR1 is DFQATT and CDR2 SNEGSKA (reference sequence). Trimming removed 3 bases at V and 6 bases at J, with 9 bases between. The CDR3 sequence is 12 residues long. The study's findings and limits: Excess sharing by twins proved weaker in beta out-of-frame sequences.

A single record per CDR3 protein comes from TCRdb applying MiXCR to the 5' RACE reads. The sample has around 510,000 distinct CDR3 sequences; 13% to 15% are singletons. These data also formed part of another study, on yellow fever vaccine responses in identical twins.

Sequencing used CD4+ T cells sorted from blood. This chain connects TRBV20-1 to TRBJ1-5, with D possibly being TRBD1 (6 bases). The clonotype was recovered from a woman under 30 in good health. CDR3 DNA: TGCAGTGCTAGGCAGGGGAGTCAGCCCCAGCATTTT. Protein: CSARQGSQPQHF.